The clone carrying this T cell receptor beta chain was counted ten times or more. Its antigen is unknown. This specimen comes from a study of CD8 T cells in ankylosing spondylitis. Study-level findings and limits: Within ankylosing spondylitis blood, a TCR beta motif made up of eight highly homologous variants appeared to be characteristic.

CDR1 is SGHTA and CDR2 is FQGNSA in the germline V gene. V was shortened by 0 bases and J by 2 bases, with 11 bases between the two germline ends. This CDR3 has 16 residues. TCRdb called the 5' RACE reads again in MiXCR, with one record for every CDR3 protein. The table lists around 490,000 distinct CDR3 sequences, roughly 5.2% of them singletons. The chain links TRBV7-2 to TRBJ1-3, with D perhaps TRBD1 (6 bases). What was sequenced was blood, either unsorted or a sorted T cell fraction (not recorded which). This receptor was identified in a male donor with ankylosing spondylitis. CDR3 residues: CASSLAGQRTGNTIYF. DNA of the CDR3: TGTGCCAGCAGCTTAGCGGGACAAAGAACTGGAAACACCATATATTTT.